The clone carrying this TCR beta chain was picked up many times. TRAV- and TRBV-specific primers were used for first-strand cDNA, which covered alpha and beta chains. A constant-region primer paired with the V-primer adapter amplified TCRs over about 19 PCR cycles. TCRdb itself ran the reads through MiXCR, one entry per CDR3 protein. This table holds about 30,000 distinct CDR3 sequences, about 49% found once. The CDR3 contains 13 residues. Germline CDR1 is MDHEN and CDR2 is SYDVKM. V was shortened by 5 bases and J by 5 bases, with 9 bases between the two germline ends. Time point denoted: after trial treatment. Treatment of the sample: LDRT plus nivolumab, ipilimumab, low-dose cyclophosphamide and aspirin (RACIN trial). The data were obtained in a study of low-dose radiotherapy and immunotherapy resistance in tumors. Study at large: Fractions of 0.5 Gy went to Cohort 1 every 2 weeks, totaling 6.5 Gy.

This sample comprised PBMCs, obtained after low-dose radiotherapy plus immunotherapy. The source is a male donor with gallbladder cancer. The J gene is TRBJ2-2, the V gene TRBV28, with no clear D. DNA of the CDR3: TGTGCCAGCAGTCAGACTTCAACCGGGGAGCTGTTTTTT. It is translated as CASSQTSTGELFF.